Only one count was recorded for the clone carrying this TCR beta chain. As yet, its antigen is unknown. This sample stems from a study of cytomegalovirus exposure and HLA in healthy donors. Study-wide points: Generally TCR sequences proved uncommon, though certain public TCRs appeared in numerous donors.

The assay was immunoSEQ multiplex PCR, and TCRdb's table has in-frame clones only and misses some. The sample includes 100,000 to 150,000 clones, about nine tenths of them seen just once. Donors came from a validation cohort of about 110 subjects, distinct from the first 666-subject cohort. This TCR derives from a man aged 25 to 40 in good health and CMV-seronegative. Sample: PBMCs.

CDR3 loop: CASRAGGTPQYF. The CDR3, as DNA: TGTGCCAGCAGAGCCGGGGGGACCCCCCAGTACTTC. J is TRBJ2-5 and V is TRBV7-2; 7 nucleotides agree with TRBD2. Unmatched junction bases numbered 7, after V lost 6 bases and J lost 9 bases. The germline V gene encodes CDR1 SGHTA and CDR2 FQGNSA. The CDR3 is 12 residues long.